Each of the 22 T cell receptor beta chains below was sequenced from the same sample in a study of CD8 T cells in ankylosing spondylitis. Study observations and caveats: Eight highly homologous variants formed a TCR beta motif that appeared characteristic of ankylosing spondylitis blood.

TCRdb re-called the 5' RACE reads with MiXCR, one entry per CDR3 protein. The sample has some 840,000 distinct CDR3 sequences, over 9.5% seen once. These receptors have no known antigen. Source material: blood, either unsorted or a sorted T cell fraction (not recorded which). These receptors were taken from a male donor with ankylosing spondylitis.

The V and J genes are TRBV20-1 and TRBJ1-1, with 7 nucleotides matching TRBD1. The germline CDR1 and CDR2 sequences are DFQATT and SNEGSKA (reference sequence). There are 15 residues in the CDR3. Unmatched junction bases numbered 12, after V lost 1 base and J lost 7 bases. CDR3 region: CSARAVTGNGGEAFF. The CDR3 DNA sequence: TGCAGTGCTAGAGCCGTGACAGGGAACGGCGGTGAAGCTTTCTTT.

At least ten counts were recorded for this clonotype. CDR3: CASSVRDGSGANVLTF. CDR3 bases: TGTGCCAGCAGCGTCCGTGACGGATCTGGGGCCAACGTCCTGACTTTC. V and J are TRBV9 and TRBJ2-6; D unresolved. Germline assignment: CDR1 SGDLS and CDR2 YYNGEE. This CDR3 spans 16 amino acids. V lost 2 bases to trimming and J lost 1 base, with 10 bases between them.

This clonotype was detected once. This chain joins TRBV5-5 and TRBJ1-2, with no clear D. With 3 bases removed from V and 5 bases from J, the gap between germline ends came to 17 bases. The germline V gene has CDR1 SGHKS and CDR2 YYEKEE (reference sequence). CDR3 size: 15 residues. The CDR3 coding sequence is TGTGCCAGCAGCTCCACAGCGATCCCTCGGTATGGCTACACCTTC. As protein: CASSSTAIPRYGYTF.

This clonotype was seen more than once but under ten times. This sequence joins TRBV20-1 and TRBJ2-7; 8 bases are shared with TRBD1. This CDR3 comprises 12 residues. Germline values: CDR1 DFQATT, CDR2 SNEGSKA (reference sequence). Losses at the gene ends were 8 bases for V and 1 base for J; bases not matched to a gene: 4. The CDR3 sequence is CSPTGGSYEQYF. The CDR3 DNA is TGCAGTCCTACAGGGGGGTCCTACGAGCAGTACTTC.

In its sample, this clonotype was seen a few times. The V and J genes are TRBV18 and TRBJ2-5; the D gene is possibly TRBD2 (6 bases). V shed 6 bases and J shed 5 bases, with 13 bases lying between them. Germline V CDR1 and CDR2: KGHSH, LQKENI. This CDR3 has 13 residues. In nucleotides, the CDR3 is TGTGCCAGCTCGCTGACTAGGTCGGAGACCCAGTACTTC. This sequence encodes CASSLTRSETQYF.

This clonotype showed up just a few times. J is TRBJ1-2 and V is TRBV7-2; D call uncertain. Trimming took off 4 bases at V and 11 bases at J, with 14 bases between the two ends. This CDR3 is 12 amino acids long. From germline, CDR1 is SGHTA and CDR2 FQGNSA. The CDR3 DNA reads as TGTGCCAGCAGCTCCCTTTTCCCGGCGTACACCTTC. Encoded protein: CASSSLFPAYTF. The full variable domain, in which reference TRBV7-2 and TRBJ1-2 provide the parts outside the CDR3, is GAGVSQSPSNKVTEKGKDVELRCDPISGHTALYWYRQSLGQGLEFLIYFQGNSAPDKSGLPSDRFSAERTGGSVSTLTIQRTQQEDSAVYLCASSSLFPAYTFGSGTRLTVV.

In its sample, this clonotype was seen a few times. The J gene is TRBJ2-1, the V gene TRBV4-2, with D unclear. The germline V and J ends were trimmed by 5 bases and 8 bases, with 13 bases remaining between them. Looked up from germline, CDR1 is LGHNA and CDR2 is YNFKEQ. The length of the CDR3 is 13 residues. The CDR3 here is CASSIRSEHEQFF. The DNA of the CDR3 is TGTGCCAGCAGCATCCGGTCCGAGCATGAGCAGTTCTTC.

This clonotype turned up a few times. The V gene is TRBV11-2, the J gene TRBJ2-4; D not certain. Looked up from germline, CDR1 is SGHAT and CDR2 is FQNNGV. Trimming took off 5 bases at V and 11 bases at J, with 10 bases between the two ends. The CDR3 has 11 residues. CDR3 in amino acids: CASSAHSLQYF. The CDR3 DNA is TGTGCCAGCAGCGCACACAGTCTTCAGTACTTC.

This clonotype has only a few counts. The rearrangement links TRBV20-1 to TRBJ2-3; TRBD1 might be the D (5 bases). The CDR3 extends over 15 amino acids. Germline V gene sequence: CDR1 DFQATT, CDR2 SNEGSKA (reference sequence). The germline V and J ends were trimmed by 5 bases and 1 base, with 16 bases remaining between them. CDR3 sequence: CSAFIGQVGTDTQYF. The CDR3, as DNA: TGCAGTGCTTTTATCGGACAAGTGGGCACAGATACGCAGTATTTT.

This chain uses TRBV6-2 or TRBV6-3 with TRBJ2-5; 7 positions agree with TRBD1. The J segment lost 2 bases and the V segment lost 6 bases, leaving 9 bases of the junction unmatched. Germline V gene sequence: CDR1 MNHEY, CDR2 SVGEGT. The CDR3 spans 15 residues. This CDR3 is CASRWGQRTQETQYF. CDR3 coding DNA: TGTGCCAGCAGATGGGGACAGAGAACTCAAGAGACCCAGTACTTC.

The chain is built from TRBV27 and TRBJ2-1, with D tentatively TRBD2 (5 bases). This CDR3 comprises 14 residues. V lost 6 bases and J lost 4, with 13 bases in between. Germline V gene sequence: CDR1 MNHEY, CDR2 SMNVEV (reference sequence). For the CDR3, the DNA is TGTGCCAGCAGACTCATCGGGGTTTACAATGAGCAGTTCTTC. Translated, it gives CASRLIGVYNEQFF.

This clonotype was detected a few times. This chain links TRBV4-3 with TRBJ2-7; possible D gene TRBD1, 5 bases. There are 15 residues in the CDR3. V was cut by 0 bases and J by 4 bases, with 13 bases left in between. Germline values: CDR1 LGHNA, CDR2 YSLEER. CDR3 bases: TGCGCCAGCAGCCAAGAGGTTCCAGGGCCATACGAGCAGTACTTC. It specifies CASSQEVPGPYEQYF.

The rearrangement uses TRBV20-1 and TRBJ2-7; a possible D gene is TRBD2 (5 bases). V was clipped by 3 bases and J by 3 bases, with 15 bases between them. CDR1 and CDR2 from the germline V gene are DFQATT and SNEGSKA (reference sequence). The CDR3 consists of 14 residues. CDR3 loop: CSARGNGVFYEQYF. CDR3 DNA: TGCAGTGCTAGGGGGAACGGGGTTTTCTACGAGCAGTACTTC.

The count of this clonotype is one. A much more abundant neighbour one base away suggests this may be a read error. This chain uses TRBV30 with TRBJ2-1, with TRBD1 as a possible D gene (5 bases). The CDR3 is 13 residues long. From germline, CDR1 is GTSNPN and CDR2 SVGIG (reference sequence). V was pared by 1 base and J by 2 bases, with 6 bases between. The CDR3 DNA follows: TGTGCCTGGAGTGCAGGGACCTACAATGAGCAGTTCTTC. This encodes CAWSAGTYNEQFF.

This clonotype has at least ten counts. The CDR3 loop is CASRGAGRDEQYF. CDR3 nucleotide sequence: TGTGCCAGCAGGGGGGCAGGCCGAGACGAGCAGTACTTC. The chain employs TRBV7-2 and TRBJ2-7; D may be TRBD1 (6 bases). Germline V CDR1 and CDR2: SGHTA, FQGNSA. The CDR3 runs 13 residues. The V and J ends lost 6 bases and 5 bases respectively, with 14 bases between them.

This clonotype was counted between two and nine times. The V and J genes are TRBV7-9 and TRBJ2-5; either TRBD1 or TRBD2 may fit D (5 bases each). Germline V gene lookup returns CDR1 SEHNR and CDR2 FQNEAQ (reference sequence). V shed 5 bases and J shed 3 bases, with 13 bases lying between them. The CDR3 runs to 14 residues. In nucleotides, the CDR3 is TGTGCCAGCAGCAAAAACCTGGGGGAAGAGACCCAGTACTTC. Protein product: CASSKNLGEETQYF.

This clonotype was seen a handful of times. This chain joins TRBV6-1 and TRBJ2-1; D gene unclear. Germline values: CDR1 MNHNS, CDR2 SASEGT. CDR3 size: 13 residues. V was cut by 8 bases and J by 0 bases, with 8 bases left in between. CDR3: CASRSSSYNEQFF. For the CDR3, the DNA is TGTGCCAGCCGATCTAGCTCCTACAATGAGCAGTTCTTC.

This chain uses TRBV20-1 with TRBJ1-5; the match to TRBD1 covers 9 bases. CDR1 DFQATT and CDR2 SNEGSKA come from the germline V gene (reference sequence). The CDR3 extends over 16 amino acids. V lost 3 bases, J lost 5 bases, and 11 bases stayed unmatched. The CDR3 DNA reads TGCAGTGCTAGCGGTCCCGGACAGGGGAGCCATCAGCCCCAGCATTTT. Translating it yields CSASGPGQGSHQPQHF.

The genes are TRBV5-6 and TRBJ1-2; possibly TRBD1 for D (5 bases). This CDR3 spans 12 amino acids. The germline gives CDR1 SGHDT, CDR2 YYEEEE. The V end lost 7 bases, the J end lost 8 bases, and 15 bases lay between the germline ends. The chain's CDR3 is CASGAGTDGYTF. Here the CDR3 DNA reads TGTGCCAGCGGCGCCGGGACTGACGGCTACACCTTC. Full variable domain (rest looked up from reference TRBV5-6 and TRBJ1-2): DAGVTQSPTHLIKTRGQQVTLRCSPKSGHDTVSWYQQALGQGPQFIFQYYEEEERQRGNFPDRFSGHQFPNYSSELNVNALLLGDSALYLCASGAGTDGYTFGSGTRLTVV.

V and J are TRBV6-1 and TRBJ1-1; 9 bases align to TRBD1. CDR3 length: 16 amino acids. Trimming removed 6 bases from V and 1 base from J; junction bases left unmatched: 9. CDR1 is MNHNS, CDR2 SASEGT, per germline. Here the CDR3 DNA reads TGTGCCAGCAGGCACCGGGACAGGGATTGGAACACTGAAGCTTTCTTT. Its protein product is CASRHRDRDWNTEAFF.

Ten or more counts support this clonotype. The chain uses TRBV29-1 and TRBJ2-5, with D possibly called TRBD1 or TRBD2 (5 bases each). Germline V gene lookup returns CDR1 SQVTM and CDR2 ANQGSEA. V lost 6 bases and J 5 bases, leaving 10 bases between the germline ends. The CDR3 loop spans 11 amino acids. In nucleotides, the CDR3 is TGCAGCGTGACAGAGGGGGAGACCCAGTACTTC. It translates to CSVTEGETQYF. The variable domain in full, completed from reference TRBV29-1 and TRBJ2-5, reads SAVISQKPSRDICQRGTSLTIQCQVDSQVTMMFWYRQQPGQSLTLIATANQGSEATYESGFVIDKFPISRPNLTFSTLTVSNMSPEDSSIYLCSVTEGETQYFGPGTRLLVL.

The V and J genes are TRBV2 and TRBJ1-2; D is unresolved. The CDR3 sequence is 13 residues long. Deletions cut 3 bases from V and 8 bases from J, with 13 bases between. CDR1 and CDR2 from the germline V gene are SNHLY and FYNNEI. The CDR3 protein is CASSEATYGGYTF. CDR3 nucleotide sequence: TGTGCCAGCAGTGAGGCAACCTATGGCGGCTACACCTTC.